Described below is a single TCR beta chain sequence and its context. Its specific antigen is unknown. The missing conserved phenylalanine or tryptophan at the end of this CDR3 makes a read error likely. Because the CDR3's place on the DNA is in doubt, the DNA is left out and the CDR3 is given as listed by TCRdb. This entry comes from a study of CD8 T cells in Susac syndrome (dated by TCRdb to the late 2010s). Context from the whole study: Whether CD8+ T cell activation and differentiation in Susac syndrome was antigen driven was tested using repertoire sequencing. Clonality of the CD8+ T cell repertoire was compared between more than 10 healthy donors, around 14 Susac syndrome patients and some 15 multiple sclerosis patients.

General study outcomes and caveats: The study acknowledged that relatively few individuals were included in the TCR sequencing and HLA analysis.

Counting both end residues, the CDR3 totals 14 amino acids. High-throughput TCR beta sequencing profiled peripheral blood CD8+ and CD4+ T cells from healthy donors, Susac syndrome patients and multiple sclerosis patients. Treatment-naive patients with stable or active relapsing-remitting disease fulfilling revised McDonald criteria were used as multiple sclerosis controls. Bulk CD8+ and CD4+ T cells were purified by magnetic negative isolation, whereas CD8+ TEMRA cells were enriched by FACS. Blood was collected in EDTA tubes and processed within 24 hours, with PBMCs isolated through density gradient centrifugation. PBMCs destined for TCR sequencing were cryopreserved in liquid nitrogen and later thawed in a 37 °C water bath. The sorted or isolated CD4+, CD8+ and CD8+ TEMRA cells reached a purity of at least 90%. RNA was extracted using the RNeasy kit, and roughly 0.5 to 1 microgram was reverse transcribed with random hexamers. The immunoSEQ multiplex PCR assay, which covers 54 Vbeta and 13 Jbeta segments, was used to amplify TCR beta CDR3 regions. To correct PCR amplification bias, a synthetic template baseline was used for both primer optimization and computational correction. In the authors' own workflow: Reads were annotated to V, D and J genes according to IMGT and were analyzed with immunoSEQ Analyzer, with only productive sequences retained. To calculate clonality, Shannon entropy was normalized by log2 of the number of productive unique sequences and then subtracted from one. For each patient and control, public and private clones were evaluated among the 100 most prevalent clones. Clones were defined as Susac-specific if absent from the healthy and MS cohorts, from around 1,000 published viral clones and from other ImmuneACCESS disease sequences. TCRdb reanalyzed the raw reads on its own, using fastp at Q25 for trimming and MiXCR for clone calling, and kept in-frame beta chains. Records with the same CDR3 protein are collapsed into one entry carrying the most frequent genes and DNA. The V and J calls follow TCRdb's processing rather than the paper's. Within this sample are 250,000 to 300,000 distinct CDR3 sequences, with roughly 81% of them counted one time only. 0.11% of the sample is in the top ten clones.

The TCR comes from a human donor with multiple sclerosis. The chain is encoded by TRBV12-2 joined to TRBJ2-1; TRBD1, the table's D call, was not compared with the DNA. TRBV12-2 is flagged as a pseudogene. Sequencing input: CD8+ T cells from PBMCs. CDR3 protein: CASRLDSSRDEQFL.